The 24 T cell receptor beta chains below all came from one sample that was sequenced in a study of breast tumors, draining lymph nodes, adjacent tissues. Each CDR3 protein is one row after TCRdb ran MiXCR on the multiplex PCR reads. The sample lists 100,000 or so distinct CDR3 sequences; 21% were seen once. The lymph nodes were axillary draining lymph nodes from breast cancer patients. Sequenced input: axillary lymph node tissue. The receptor set was obtained from a female donor with breast cancer. Some clones in this sample may be carry-over from other donors' samples.

This chain connects TRBV11-2 to TRBJ1-1; D is perhaps TRBD1 (5 bases). Looked up from germline, CDR1 is SGHAT and CDR2 is FQNNGV. The CDR3 sequence is 14 residues long. V was pared by 1 base and J by 5 bases, with 11 bases between. The DNA of the CDR3 is TGTGCCAGCAGCTTAGGGGGGTGGGGGACTGAAGCTTTCTTT. Protein product: CASSLGGWGTEAFF.

Turning to this clonotype: Possible read error: a much larger clone is one base away. The missing conserved phenylalanine or tryptophan at the end of this CDR3 makes a read error likely. J is TRBJ2-3 and V is TRBV13; D perhaps matches TRBD1 (5 bases). Trimming cost V 1 base and J 0 bases, with 8 bases left between them. CDR1 and CDR2 (germline): PRHDT, FYEKMQ (reference sequence). The CDR3 totals 15 residues. CDR3 nucleotides: TGTGCCAGCAGCTTAGTCCAGGGAAGCACAGATACGCAGTATCTT. As protein: CASSLVQGSTDTQYL.

This clonotype turned up a few times. This rearrangement joins TRBV3-1 to TRBJ2-2; possibly TRBD2 for D (5 bases). Germline lookup yields CDR1 LGHDT and CDR2 YNNKEL (reference sequence). The V and J ends lost 2 bases and 5 bases respectively, with 9 bases between them. This CDR3 spans 14 amino acids. In nucleotides, the CDR3 is TGTGCCAGCAGCCAACGGGGTGGAACCGGGGAGCTGTTTTTT. This gives the protein CASSQRGGTGELFF.

This chain connects TRBV7-3 to TRBJ2-3; D is possibly TRBD1 or TRBD2 (7 bases each). Germline assignment: CDR1 SGHTA and CDR2 FQGTGA. This CDR3 spans 16 amino acids. The V gene lost 9 bases and the J gene lost 4 bases, with 23 bases spanning the gap. DNA for the CDR3: TGTGCCAGGTGCTTTCAGGGGGGAGGGCCTTCAGATACGCAGTATTTT. Protein product: CARCFQGGGPSDTQYF.

There are many counts of this clonotype. This rearrangement joins TRBV5-6 to TRBJ2-3; TRBD1 matches 9 bases. CDR1 and CDR2 from the germline V gene are SGHDT and YYEEEE. This CDR3 contains 15 residues. V gave up 6 bases and J gave up 4 bases; unmatched junction bases: 9. The CDR3 loop reads CASTLATGGPDTQYF. The CDR3 nucleotides are TGTGCCAGCACCCTCGCGACAGGGGGACCAGATACGCAGTATTTT.

This rearrangement joins TRBV20-1 to TRBJ2-7; 7 nucleotides line up with TRBD1. The germline V gene encodes CDR1 DFQATT and CDR2 SNEGSKA (reference sequence). The CDR3 contains 13 residues. V shed 3 bases, J shed 3 bases, and the junction held 5 bases outside the gene matches. In DNA form, the CDR3 reads TGCAGTGCTAGGGACAGGTCGAACTACGAGCAGTACGTC. Translated: CSARDRSNYEQYV.

This clonotype was picked up many times. The chain recombines TRBV5-6 with TRBJ2-7, with D unclear. V dropped 2 bases and J dropped 5 bases, with 14 bases sitting between them. CDR3 length equals 14 residues. CDR1 is SGHDT and CDR2 is YYEEEE in the germline V gene. The CDR3 region is CASSFGGDSDEQYF. For the CDR3, the DNA is TGTGCCAGCAGCTTTGGTGGGGATTCCGACGAGCAGTACTTC.

The sample holds many counts of this clonotype. This chain connects TRBV5-1 to TRBJ2-5; TRBD1 agrees at 9 bases. Germline CDR1 is SGHRS and CDR2 is YFSETQ. The CDR3 covers 16 residues. V lost 1 base and J lost 1; bases outside the gene matches: 5. The CDR3 loop is CASSLRQGQGQETQYF. As DNA, the CDR3 is TGCGCCAGCAGCTTGAGGCAGGGACAGGGCCAAGAGACCCAGTACTTC.

About this clonotype: A single base separates this from a much larger clone, so it may be a read error. The CDR3 protein is CDSNEGNTDTQYF. The DNA for the CDR3 is TGTGACAGCAATGAGGGGAACACAGATACGCAGTATTTT. This chain uses TRBV6-5 with TRBJ2-3; D is possibly TRBD1 or TRBD2 (5 bases each). Germline V CDR1 and CDR2: MNHEY, SVGAGI. The CDR3 is made up of 13 amino acids.

In its sample, this clonotype was seen many times. The genes are TRBV20-1 and TRBJ2-3, with TRBD1 matching over 7 bases. The germline V gene encodes CDR1 DFQATT and CDR2 SNEGSKA (reference sequence). V dropped 6 bases and J dropped 7; count of bases not matched to a gene: 4. The CDR3 loop spans 11 amino acids. The CDR3 is CSAPTGNTQYF. For the CDR3, the DNA is TGCAGTGCGCCGACAGGGAATACGCAGTATTTT.

This clonotype has ten or more counts. This chain links TRBV19 with TRBJ2-5; 7 bases map to TRBD1. V trimming: 3 bases; J trimming: 2 bases; junction bases outside the gene matches: 0. The CDR3 is 13 amino acids. The germline V gene has CDR1 LNHDA and CDR2 SQIVND (reference sequence). The chain's CDR3 is CASSMGQQETQYF. As DNA, the CDR3 is TGTGCCAGTAGTATGGGACAGCAAGAGACCCAGTACTTC.

Note on this clonotype: A much more abundant neighbour one base away suggests this may be a read error. The rearrangement joins TRBV20-1 to TRBJ1-5; no clear D gene. The germline CDR1 and CDR2 sequences are DFQATT and SNEGSKA (reference sequence). The CDR3 has 12 residues. Trimming stripped 4 bases from V and 5 bases from J, with 9 bases between. The CDR3 DNA is TGCAGTGCTAACCGACGGGATCAGCCCCAGCATTTT. This sequence encodes CSANRRDQPQHF.

Comment on this clonotype: This could be a read error, since a much larger clone is one nucleotide away. The chain combines TRBV9 with TRBJ2-2, with 8 positions matching TRBD2. The CDR3 runs to 14 residues. CDR1 is SGDLS and CDR2 is YYNGEE in the germline V gene. This chain's CDR3 is CASNPSGGPGGLFF. DNA for the CDR3: TGTGCCAGCAACCCCTCGGGAGGGCCCGGGGGGCTGTTTTTT.

This clonotype was recorded at least ten times. This chain joins TRBV24-1 and TRBJ2-2, with 7 bases identical to TRBD2. CDR3 length equals 13 residues. V shed 10 bases, J shed 4 bases, and the junction held 5 bases outside the gene matches. Germline assignment: CDR1 KGHDR and CDR2 SFDVKD. The CDR3 reads CATKTSSTGELFF. DNA for the CDR3: TGTGCCACTAAGACTAGCAGCACCGGGGAGCTGTTTTTT.

As for this clonotype: A much bigger clone sits one base away, suggesting this may be a read error. The J gene is TRBJ1-3, the V gene TRBV12-3 or TRBV12-4, with D possibly being TRBD1 (6 bases). The CDR3 is made up of 16 amino acids. V lost 5 bases and J lost 1, with 15 bases in between. CDR3 in amino acids: CASSQQGIGSGNTIYF. Here the CDR3 DNA reads TGTGCCAGCAGTCAACAGGGAATCGGGTCTGGAAACACCATATATTTT.

This clonotype showed up just a few times. The V and J genes are TRBV24-1 and TRBJ2-6; a possible D gene is TRBD1 (6 bases). Between the trimmed V and J ends, which lost 5 bases and 0 bases, there was a span of 10 bases. This CDR3 comprises 16 residues. Germline V gene lookup returns CDR1 KGHDR and CDR2 SFDVKD. The CDR3 DNA reads TGTGCCACCAGTGCAGGGGAAAGCTCTGGGGCCAACGTCCTGACTTTC. Translating it yields CATSAGESSGANVLTF.

The rearrangement uses TRBV12-3 or TRBV12-4 and TRBJ1-1, with unresolved D. The length of the CDR3 is 14 residues. Trimming removed 3 bases from V and 4 bases from J, with 12 bases in between. CDR3 protein: CASSLGLSGTEAFF. In nucleotides, the CDR3 is TGTGCCAGCAGTTTGGGGTTATCGGGCACTGAAGCTTTCTTT.

This clonotype was detected many times. The chain couples TRBV11-2 to TRBJ2-7; TRBD2 matches 7 bases. Germline CDR1 and CDR2: SGHAT and FQNNGV. V lost 2 bases to trimming and J lost 6 bases; unmatched junction nucleotides: 10. The CDR3 covers 15 residues. CDR3 nucleotide sequence: TGTGCCAGCAGCTTATGGGGGGGTGGATCAACCGAGCAGTACTTC. Its translation is CASSLWGGGSTEQYF. Filled out from reference TRBV11-2 and TRBJ2-7, the complete variable domain reads EAGVAQSPRYKIIEKRQSVAFWCNPISGHATLYWYQQILGQGPKLLIQFQNNGVVDDSQLPKDRFSAERLKGVDSTLKIQPAKLEDSAVYLCASSLWGGGSTEQYFGPGTRLTVT.

Many counts were recorded for this clonotype. The rearrangement uses TRBV2 and TRBJ2-7; D perhaps matches TRBD1 (6 bases). Germline assignment: CDR1 SNHLY and CDR2 FYNNEI. Trimming took off 7 bases at V and 1 base at J, with 11 bases between the two ends. The CDR3 has 13 residues. The CDR3 DNA reads TGTGCCAGCACCGGAGGACAGTCCTACGAGCAGTACTTC. This translates into CASTGGQSYEQYF.

This rearrangement joins TRBV6-2 or TRBV6-3 to TRBJ2-4; D is tentatively TRBD1 or TRBD2 (5 bases each). Trimming stripped 5 bases from V and 1 base from J, with 12 bases between. CDR3 length equals 15 residues. Germline CDR1 is MNHEY and CDR2 is SVGEGT. The chain's CDR3 is CASSPSGTAKNIQYF. The CDR3 DNA reads TGTGCCAGCAGTCCCTCCGGGACCGCCAAAAACATTCAGTACTTC.

This clonotype was seen repeatedly, ten times or more. The chain employs TRBV30 and TRBJ1-2, with D perhaps TRBD1 (6 bases). The CDR3 loop spans 14 amino acids. The germline V gene has CDR1 GTSNPN and CDR2 SVGIG (reference sequence). Trimming took off 0 bases at V and 4 bases at J, with 12 bases between the two ends. The CDR3 nucleotides are TGTGCCTGGAGTGTAGGGGGGCTAAGCTATGGCTACACCTTC. Residues: CAWSVGGLSYGYTF.

This clonotype has a handful of counts. This may come from a read error, since a much larger clone is one base off. The V gene is TRBV4-1, the J gene TRBJ1-4, with D possibly matching TRBD1 (5 bases). CDR3 length: 15 amino acids. The germline V gene encodes CDR1 MGHRA and CDR2 YSYEKL. The DNA of the CDR3 is TGCGCCAGCAGCCAAGGGGGGGAGTGGAATGAAAAACCGTTTTTT. Translated: CASSQGGEWNEKPFF.

There are many counts of this clonotype. The chain combines TRBV6-5 with TRBJ1-6; possible D gene TRBD1, 6 bases. CDR3 length: 20 residues. V lost 0 bases, J lost 0 bases, and 18 bases lay in between. Germline V gene lookup returns CDR1 MNHEY and CDR2 SVGAGI. CDR3: CASSYSWLRDKSSYNSPLHF. As DNA, the CDR3 is TGTGCCAGCAGTTACTCCTGGCTCCGGGACAAGAGCTCCTATAATTCACCCCTCCACTTT.

There are many counts of this clonotype. The chain recombines TRBV19 with TRBJ2-5, with D perhaps matching TRBD2 (5 bases). CDR1 and CDR2 (germline): LNHDA, SQIVND (reference sequence). V lost 7 bases and J 6 bases, leaving 18 bases between the germline ends. CDR3 length: 14 amino acids. The CDR3 DNA sequence: TGTGCCAGTAATGAGGGTTTGGGGATGAAGACCCAGTACTTC. Its translation is CASNEGLGMKTQYF. Looking up the rest from reference TRBV19 and TRBJ2-5 gives the full variable domain: DGGITQSPKYLFRKEGQNVTLSCEQNLNHDAMYWYRQDPGQGLRLIYYSQIVNDFQKGDIAEGYSVSREKKESFPLTVTSAQKNPTAFYLCASNEGLGMKTQYFGPGTRLLVL.